The rows below give T cell receptor beta chains drawn from one sample of a study of blood T cell repertoires in COVID-19. Sequenced by immunoSEQ multiplex PCR; TCRdb stores in-frame clones only, minus some. The sample has about 230,000 clones, approximately 90% seen once. The source material was peripheral blood. All receptors derive from a man aged 25 to 40 with COVID-19, enrolled during active disease. The CDR3 runs from the conserved cysteine through the conserved F or W. Fields, in order: J gene, D gene, V gene, CDR3 DNA, CDR3 protein. The D gene is left open where the match is weak.

TRBJ2-7 - TRBV27 TGTGCCAGCAGTCCCACCTACGAGCAGTACTTC CASSPTYEQYF
TRBJ2-1 TRBD1 TRBV7-8 TGTGCCAGCAGCCAAGGGACAGGGGGCTCTGTCGAGCAGTTCTTC CASSQGTGGSVEQFF
TRBJ2-7 - TRBV19 TGTGCCAGTAGTATAGGTTACAGAGCCTACGAGCAGTACTTC CASSIGYRAYEQYF
TRBJ2-7 TRBD2 TRBV11-2 TGTGCCAGCAGCTTAATCGGACTAGCGGGAGGGTCCTACGAGCAGTACTTC CASSLIGLAGGSYEQYF
TRBJ2-1 TRBD1 TRBV6-5 TGTGCCAGCACCCCGACCGGACAGGGGCCCAATGAGCAGTTCTTC CASTPTGQGPNEQFF
TRBJ2-2 - TRBV6-5 TGTGCCAGCAAGACCGCGGGGCCGAACACCGGGGAGCTGTTTTTT CASKTAGPNTGELFF
TRBJ1-5 TRBD1 TRBV5-8 TGTGCCAGCAGCGGGGGACAGAGATATCAGCCCCAGCATTTT CASSGGQRYQPQHF
TRBJ2-1 TRBD2 TRBV5-4 TGTGCCAGCAGCCATTTAAGAACTAGCGGGGAATCCAATGAGCAGTTCTTC CASSHLRTSGESNEQFF
TRBJ2-7 TRBD1 TRBV7-6 TGTGCCAGCAGCCCCGAAGGGACAGGGGTTTTGGGCGAGCAGTACTTC CASSPEGTGVLGEQYF
TRBJ1-2 TRBD1 TRBV7-3 TGTGCCAGCAGTCTTCGTCCGGGACAGTTCTATGGCTACACCTTC CASSLRPGQFYGYTF
TRBJ2-7 TRBD2 TRBV4-3 TGCGCCAGCAGCCAAGGACTAGCGGGGTTATACGAGCAGTACTTC CASSQGLAGLYEQYF
TRBJ1-2 - TRBV10-3 TGTGCCATCAGCGGGGAAAACTATGGCTACACCTTC CAISGENYGYTF